The 9 T cell receptor beta chains in this list originate from one sample, sequenced in a study of persistence of HIV-infected CD4 T cells. The stimulus was an HIV-1 Gag 15-mer peptide pool, 1 ug/peptide/mL. CD40L/CD69 double-negative CD45RO-high memory CD4+ T cells were collected. These receptors have no known antigen. The immunoSEQ assay was version 4, run in survey mode. Data came from immunoSEQ multiplex PCR; TCRdb stores just in-frame clones and leaves some out. The sample includes approximately 65,000 clones, about four fifths of them seen just once. The material was CD4+ T cells sorted from PBMCs after roughly 20-hour stimulation, obtained from a patient who received antiretroviral therapy. The receptor source for this set is an adult man with HIV who was CMV-seropositive.

The chain recombines TRBV19 with TRBJ1-2; D gene unclear. The CDR3 totals 13 residues. The germline V gene encodes CDR1 LNHDA and CDR2 SQIVND (reference sequence). V lost 7 bases, J lost 3 bases, and 12 bases lay in between. The CDR3 nucleotides are TGTGCCAGTACCCCGTCCTTTGACTATGGCTACACCTTC. This codes for CASTPSFDYGYTF.

The rearrangement joins TRBV6-5 to TRBJ1-2; TRBD1 aligns across 7 bases. The CDR3 has 13 amino acids. Trimming at V came to 6 bases and at J to 6 bases, leaving 7 bases not matched to a gene. Germline-derived CDR1 and CDR2 are MNHEY and SVGAGI. The CDR3: CASSQTGKDGYTF. In DNA form, the CDR3 reads TGTGCCAGCAGCCAGACAGGGAAGGATGGCTACACCTTC.

The chain has TRBV2 and TRBJ1-6; 7 bases are a match to TRBD1. V lost 5 bases to trimming and J lost 7 bases; unmatched junction nucleotides: 11. Germline CDR1 reads SNHLY; CDR2 reads FYNNEI. The CDR3 contains 16 residues. CDR3 coding DNA: TGTGCCAGCAGTTATCCTACCACAGGGGCGAATTCACCCCTCCACTTT. Translating it yields CASSYPTTGANSPLHF.

The chain is built from TRBV14 and TRBJ1-2, with 11 bases lining up with TRBD1. CDR3 length equals 16 residues. With 0 bases clipped from V and 7 bases from J, the junction kept 7 bases outside the gene matches. Germline V gene lookup returns CDR1 SGHDN and CDR2 FVKESK. The CDR3 sequence: CASSQDGTGGLVGYTF. The CDR3 DNA is TGTGCCAGCAGCCAAGATGGGACAGGGGGGTTGGTTGGCTACACCTTC.

V usage is TRBV3-1 (or the pseudogene TRBV3-2) and J usage is TRBJ1-3; D gene ambiguous. This CDR3 comprises 15 residues. V shed 0 bases and J shed 0 bases, with 6 bases lying between them. From germline, CDR1 is LGHDT and CDR2 YNNKEL (reference sequence). The CDR3 DNA sequence: TGTGCCAGCAGCCAAGATTTTGGCTCTGGAAACACCATATATTTT. Protein sequence: CASSQDFGSGNTIYF.

The rearrangement links TRBV30 to TRBJ1-2; D may be TRBD1 (5 bases). CDR3 size: 12 residues. The germline V and J ends were trimmed by 2 bases and 5 bases, with 9 bases remaining between them. CDR1 GTSNPN and CDR2 SVGIG come from the germline V gene (reference sequence). DNA for the CDR3: TGTGCCTGGAGTCCGGGGGTTTATGGCTACACCTTC. Translated: CAWSPGVYGYTF.

V is TRBV7-2 and J is TRBJ1-5; 7 bases align to TRBD1. CDR3 length equals 13 residues. Looked up from germline, CDR1 is SGHTA and CDR2 is FQGNSA. V lost 6 bases to trimming and J lost 5 bases; unmatched junction nucleotides: 4. CDR3 region: CASRQGPYQPQHF. The DNA of the CDR3 is TGTGCCAGCAGACAGGGGCCCTATCAGCCCCAGCATTTT.

The chain has TRBV24-1 and TRBJ1-4; 11 bases match TRBD1. V lost 2 bases to trimming and J lost 7 bases; unmatched junction nucleotides: 2. This CDR3 is built from 15 residues. Germline values: CDR1 KGHDR, CDR2 SFDVKD. The DNA for the CDR3 is TGTGCCACCAGTGATTCCGGGACAGGGGGTGAAAAACTGTTTTTT. Protein sequence: CATSDSGTGGEKLFF.

J is TRBJ1-2 and V is TRBV4-2, with TRBD1 as a possible D gene (6 bases). Germline assignment: CDR1 LGHNA and CDR2 YNFKEQ. The CDR3 has 13 amino acids. The V end lost 3 bases, the J end lost 3 bases, and 8 bases lay between the germline ends. This chain's CDR3 is CASSQDRDYGYTF. CDR3 DNA sequence: TGTGCCAGCAGCCAGGACAGAGACTATGGCTACACCTTC.